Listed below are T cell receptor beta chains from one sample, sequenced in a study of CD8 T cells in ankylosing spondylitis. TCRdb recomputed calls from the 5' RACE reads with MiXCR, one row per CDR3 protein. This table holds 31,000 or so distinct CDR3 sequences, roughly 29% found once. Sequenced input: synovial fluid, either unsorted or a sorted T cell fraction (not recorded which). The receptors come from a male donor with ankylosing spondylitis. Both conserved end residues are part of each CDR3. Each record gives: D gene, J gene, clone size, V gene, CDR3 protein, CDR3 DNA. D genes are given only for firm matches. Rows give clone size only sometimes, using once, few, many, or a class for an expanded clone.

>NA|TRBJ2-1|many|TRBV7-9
CASSLTLGNYNEQFF
TGTGCCAGCAGCTTAACCCTTGGGAACTACAATGAGCAGTTCTTC
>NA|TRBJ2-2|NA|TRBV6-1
CASTYPGGTGELFF
TGTGCCAGCACCTACCCAGGTGGCACCGGGGAGCTGTTTTTT
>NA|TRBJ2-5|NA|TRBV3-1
CASSQDWSVGLRETQYF
TGTGCCAGCAGCCAAGATTGGTCTGTGGGACTGCGCGAGACCCAGTACTTC
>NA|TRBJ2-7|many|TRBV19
CASRRTDSYEQYF
TGTGCCAGTAGGAGGACGGATTCCTACGAGCAGTACTTC
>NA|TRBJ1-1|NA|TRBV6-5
CASSSALGTEAFF
TGTGCCAGCAGTTCCGCCCTGGGGACTGAAGCTTTCTTT
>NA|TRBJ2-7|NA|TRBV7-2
CASSVNRAYEQYF
TGTGCCAGCAGCGTAAACAGGGCCTACGAGCAGTACTTC
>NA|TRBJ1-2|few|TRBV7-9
CASSLGTGYGYTF
TGTGCCAGCAGCCTTGGGACCGGCTATGGCTACACCTTC
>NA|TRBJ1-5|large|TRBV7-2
CASSLGSGHQPQHF
TGTGCCAGCAGCTTAGGGTCAGGCCATCAGCCCCAGCATTTT
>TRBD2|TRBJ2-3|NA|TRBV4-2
CASSQAQSGTSESDTQYF
TGTGCCAGCAGCCAAGCTCAATCCGGGACTAGCGAATCGGATACGCAGTATTTT
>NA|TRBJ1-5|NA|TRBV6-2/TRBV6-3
CASSYSRSNQPQHF
TGTGCCAGCAGTTACTCGAGGAGCAATCAGCCCCAGCATTTT
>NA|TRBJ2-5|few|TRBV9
CASSTREGAETQYF
TGTGCCAGCAGCACCAGGGAGGGGGCGGAGACCCAGTACTTC
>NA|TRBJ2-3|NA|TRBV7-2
CASSLVGPGTDTQYF
TGTGCCAGCAGCTTAGTGGGGCCCGGCACAGATACGCAGTATTTT
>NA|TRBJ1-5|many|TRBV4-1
CASSLRGGFNQPQHF
TGCGCCAGCAGCCTCCGTGGGGGGTTCAATCAGCCCCAGCATTTT
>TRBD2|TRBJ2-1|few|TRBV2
CASIGFGGSYNEQFF
TGTGCCAGCATTGGATTCGGCGGGAGCTACAATGAGCAGTTCTTC
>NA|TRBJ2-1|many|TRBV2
CASSVGNEQFF
TGTGCCAGCAGTGTGGGTAATGAGCAGTTCTTC
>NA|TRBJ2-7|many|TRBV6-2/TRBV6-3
CASSPDGGLYEQYF
TGTGCCAGCAGTCCGGACGGGGGTTTATACGAGCAGTACTTC
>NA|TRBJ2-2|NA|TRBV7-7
CASSQWAGELFF
TGTGCCAGCAGCCAGTGGGCCGGGGAGCTGTTTTTT
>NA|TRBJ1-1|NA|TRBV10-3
CATGQNTEAFF
TGTGCCACCGGACAGAACACTGAAGCTTTCTTT
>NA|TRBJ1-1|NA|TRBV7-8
CASSLGGSGTEAFF
TGTGCCAGCAGCTTAGGAGGGTCGGGCACTGAAGCTTTCTTT
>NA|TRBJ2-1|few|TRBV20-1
CSARDTAWGYNEQFF
TGCAGTGCTAGAGATACAGCTTGGGGCTACAATGAGCAGTTCTTC
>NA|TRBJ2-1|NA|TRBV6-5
CASSSEGEHNEQFF
TGTGCCAGCAGTTCGGAAGGGGAGCACAATGAGCAGTTCTTC
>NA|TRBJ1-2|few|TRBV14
CASSQDGGLGDGYTF
TGTGCCAGCAGCCAAGATGGGGGGCTGGGAGATGGCTACACCTTC